These 7 T cell receptor beta chains were sequenced from one sample in a study of follicular helper T cells after annual influenza vaccination. Sequenced by immunoSEQ multiplex PCR; TCRdb stores in-frame clones only, minus some. The sample contains over a thousand clones, around 68% of which appear only once. As to time point: 2014-2015 season, 7 days after vaccination. Sequenced material: CXCR5+ CD38+ circulating T follicular helper cells from blood, taken 7 days after influenza vaccination. Specified subset: circulating Tfh, non-naive CD4+CXCR5+PD-1+ (ICOS+CD38+ or ICOS-CD38-). The receptors were sampled from an adult who received the influenza vaccine.

By share, this clone counts as large. V is TRBV9 and J is TRBJ2-2; D not resolved. Trimming took 8 bases from V and 4 from J, leaving 15 bases between them. This CDR3 contains 14 residues. The germline V gene encodes CDR1 SGDLS and CDR2 YYNGEE. CDR3 nucleotides: TGTGCCAGTGCTGGGCTTACGACCACCGGGGAGCTGTTTTTT. It encodes CASAGLTTTGELFF.

V gene TRBV4-3 combines with J gene TRBJ2-3; 7 nucleotides line up with TRBD2. Trimming cost V 4 bases and J 0 bases; bases outside gene matches: 7. Germline-derived CDR1 and CDR2 are LGHNA and YSLEER. The CDR3 covers 16 residues. The CDR3 bases are TGCGCCAGCAGCCGCACACTAGCGACTAGCACAGATACGCAGTATTTT. Its translation is CASSRTLATSTDTQYF.

The chain has TRBV19 and TRBJ1-4, with D uncertain. V lost 5 bases to trimming and J lost 2 bases, with 9 bases between them. The V gene's germline CDR1 is LNHDA and CDR2 SQIVND (reference sequence). The CDR3 is made up of 14 amino acids. CDR3 sequence reads: CASSRTGTNEKLFF. The CDR3 region has the DNA TGTGCCAGTAGTCGCACGGGGACTAATGAAAAACTGTTTTTT.

The chain recombines TRBV7-9 with TRBJ1-4, with 8 bases aligning to TRBD1. The CDR3 contains 15 residues. The ends lost 2 bases at V and 7 bases at J; junction bases unmatched: 6. Germline values: CDR1 SEHNR, CDR2 FQNEAQ (reference sequence). This CDR3 reads CASSLSGTGGEKLFF. The CDR3 DNA reads TGTGCCAGCAGCTTATCCGGGACAGGCGGTGAAAAACTGTTTTTT.

This clone was counted between two and nine times. The CDR3, as DNA: TGTGCCAGCAGCTTAAACGAGCAGGCGGGGGGCTACACCTTC. Protein sequence: CASSLNEQAGGYTF. V is TRBV7-6 and J is TRBJ1-2; D remains ambiguous. The length of the CDR3 is 14 residues. V lost 2 bases and J lost 8, with 15 bases in between. From germline, CDR1 is SGHVS and CDR2 FNYEAQ.

This CDR3 reads CASRRDRGVPEAFF. The CDR3 DNA sequence: TGTGCCAGCAGGCGAGACAGGGGGGTGCCTGAAGCTTTCTTT. The rearrangement uses TRBV2 and TRBJ1-1, with 9 bases fitting TRBD1. V was pared by 6 bases and J by 6 bases, with 8 bases of the junction left unmatched. The CDR3 loop spans 14 amino acids. CDR1 and CDR2 from the germline V gene are SNHLY and FYNNEI.

V gene TRBV19 combines with J gene TRBJ1-1; D unresolved. Germline V lookup: CDR1 LNHDA, CDR2 SQIVND (reference sequence). The CDR3 totals 15 residues. V shed 4 bases and J shed 2 bases, with 14 bases lying between them. The chain's CDR3 is CASSRSEAVNTEAFF. In nucleotides, the CDR3 is TGTGCCAGTAGTAGGAGTGAGGCCGTAAACACTGAAGCTTTCTTT.